A selection of T cell receptor beta chains follows, all from one sample in a study of beta chain features in type 1 diabetes. Using immunoSEQ multiplex PCR, the repertoire was profiled, and TCRdb retains in-frame clones only, with some absent. The data hold roughly 150,000 clones, with roughly 11% observed a single time. Material: central memory CD4+ T cells from blood. All receptors derive from a man aged 18 to 29 in good health. Both conserved end residues are part of each CDR3. Each record gives: V gene, clone size, CDR3 length, J gene, D gene, CDR3 DNA, CDR3 protein. D genes are given only for firm matches. For some rows the clone size is stated as once, few or many, or as a class when expanded; others skip it.

V gene: TRBV27; clone size: -; CDR3 length: 14; J gene: TRBJ2-7; D gene: -; CDR3 DNA: TGTGCCAGCAGTTTCCTGGAGCGGTCGTACGAGCAGTACTTC; CDR3 protein: CASSFLERSYEQYF
V gene: TRBV7-2; clone size: -; CDR3 length: 16; J gene: TRBJ2-1; D gene: TRBD2; CDR3 DNA: TGTGCCAGCAGCTTAGAGGCTAGCGGGGGGTACAATGAGCAGTTCTTC; CDR3 protein: CASSLEASGGYNEQFF
V gene: TRBV28; clone size: few; CDR3 length: 14; J gene: TRBJ2-1; D gene: TRBD1; CDR3 DNA: TGTGCCAGCAGTTTAACAGGGGCCTACAATGAGCAGTTCTTC; CDR3 protein: CASSLTGAYNEQFF
V gene: TRBV27; clone size: -; CDR3 length: 13; J gene: TRBJ2-7; D gene: TRBD1; CDR3 DNA: TGTGCCACTAGGACAGGGAGGTCCTACGAGCAGTACTTC; CDR3 protein: CATRTGRSYEQYF
V gene: TRBV29-1; clone size: -; CDR3 length: 15; J gene: TRBJ2-3; D gene: TRBD1; CDR3 DNA: TGCAGCGTTAGGGGGACAGGGGGTTTGGCAGATACGCAGTATTTT; CDR3 protein: CSVRGTGGLADTQYF
V gene: TRBV15; clone size: few; CDR3 length: 14; J gene: TRBJ1-4; D gene: -; CDR3 DNA: TGTGCCACCAGGGTAGGGTCAGCAAATGAAAAACTGTTTTTT; CDR3 protein: CATRVGSANEKLFF
V gene: TRBV11-2; clone size: -; CDR3 length: 15; J gene: TRBJ1-6; D gene: -; CDR3 DNA: TGTGCCAGCAGAGCCGATCAGGGTGGAAATTCACCCCTCCACTTT; CDR3 protein: CASRADQGGNSPLHF
V gene: TRBV7-3; clone size: -; CDR3 length: 14; J gene: TRBJ1-1; D gene: -; CDR3 DNA: TGTGCCAGCAGCTTAAAGGGAGGAAACACTGAAGCTTTCTTT; CDR3 protein: CASSLKGGNTEAFF
V gene: TRBV4-2; clone size: -; CDR3 length: 14; J gene: TRBJ2-7; D gene: TRBD2; CDR3 DNA: TGTGCCAGCAGCCAAGATTTCCGGCTAGCGGGATTGGTCTTC; CDR3 protein: CASSQDFRLAGLVF
V gene: TRBV5-5; clone size: few; CDR3 length: 14; J gene: TRBJ2-6; D gene: -; CDR3 DNA: TGTGCCAGCAGCTTGGACTCTGGGGCCAACGTCCTGACTTTC; CDR3 protein: CASSLDSGANVLTF
V gene: TRBV28; clone size: few; CDR3 length: 12; J gene: TRBJ2-7; D gene: -; CDR3 DNA: TGTGCCAGCAGTTTATTGGAGTACGAGCAGTACTTC; CDR3 protein: CASSLLEYEQYF
V gene: TRBV5-1; clone size: many; CDR3 length: 13; J gene: TRBJ1-1; D gene: -; CDR3 DNA: TGCGCCAGCAGCTTGGAAGGAAGCACTGAAGCTTTCTTT; CDR3 protein: CASSLEGSTEAFF
V gene: TRBV14; clone size: few; CDR3 length: 16; J gene: TRBJ2-7; D gene: TRBD2; CDR3 DNA: TGTGCCAGCAGCCAAGATCTCGCTAGCGGGAGTTACGAGCAGTACTTC; CDR3 protein: CASSQDLASGSYEQYF
V gene: TRBV29-1; clone size: few; CDR3 length: 14; J gene: TRBJ2-1; D gene: TRBD2; CDR3 DNA: TGCAGCGTTCGAAAGCGGGGGGGCATCGATGAGCAGTTCTTC; CDR3 protein: CSVRKRGGIDEQFF
V gene: TRBV28; clone size: -; CDR3 length: 12; J gene: TRBJ2-7; D gene: -; CDR3 DNA: TGTGCCAGCAGTTTACAGGGGAGGGAGCAGTACTTC; CDR3 protein: CASSLQGREQYF
V gene: TRBV7-2; clone size: -; CDR3 length: 14; J gene: TRBJ2-7; D gene: -; CDR3 DNA: TGTGCCAGCAGCTTAGAGGGACACTTATACGAGCAGTACTTC; CDR3 protein: CASSLEGHLYEQYF
V gene: TRBV4-1; clone size: once; CDR3 length: 14; J gene: TRBJ2-1; D gene: -; CDR3 DNA: TGCGCCAGCAGCCGAGGGGGCTCCTACAATGAGCAGTTCTTC; CDR3 protein: CASSRGGSYNEQFF
V gene: TRBV9; clone size: -; CDR3 length: 16; J gene: TRBJ1-3; D gene: -; CDR3 DNA: TGTGCCAGCAGCGTCGGGGCAGACGGCTCTGGAAACACCATATATTTT; CDR3 protein: CASSVGADGSGNTIYF
V gene: TRBV6-1; clone size: -; CDR3 length: 13; J gene: TRBJ1-5; D gene: -; CDR3 DNA: TGTGCCAGCAAGGAGGGGAACGATCAGCCCCAGCATTTT; CDR3 protein: CASKEGNDQPQHF
V gene: TRBV7-8; clone size: -; CDR3 length: 15; J gene: TRBJ2-7; D gene: TRBD1; CDR3 DNA: TGTGCCAGCAGCTCGCCTCGGACAGGGGTCTACGAGCAGTACTTC; CDR3 protein: CASSSPRTGVYEQYF
V gene: TRBV9; clone size: few; CDR3 length: 20; J gene: TRBJ2-3; D gene: TRBD2; CDR3 DNA: TGTGCCAGCAGCGTAGAGCCCGGCGGGAGAGGAATATCTAGCACAGATACGCAGTATTTT; CDR3 protein: CASSVEPGGRGISSTDTQYF
V gene: TRBV5-1; clone size: few; CDR3 length: 13; J gene: TRBJ1-2; D gene: -; CDR3 DNA: TGCGCCAGCAGCTATGACAGGAACTATGGCTACACCTTC; CDR3 protein: CASSYDRNYGYTF
V gene: TRBV5-4; clone size: -; CDR3 length: 16; J gene: TRBJ1-6; D gene: -; CDR3 DNA: TGTGCCAGCAGCCCAGGAGTCAGCTCCTATAATTCACCCCTCCACTTT; CDR3 protein: CASSPGVSSYNSPLHF
V gene: TRBV5-1; clone size: once; CDR3 length: 13; J gene: TRBJ2-3; D gene: -; CDR3 DNA: TGCGCCAGCAGCTCAAGCAACACAGATACGCAGTATTTT; CDR3 protein: CASSSSNTDTQYF